One and the same sample provided the 22 T cell receptor beta chains below, sequenced in a study of cytomegalovirus exposure and HLA in healthy donors. It was with 60 Vbeta and 13 Jbeta primers that the PCR ran. Libraries were prepared by immunoSEQ multiplex PCR; TCRdb keeps only in-frame clonotypes and omits some of them. The sample has approximately 100,000 clones; approximately 82% are singletons. Specimen: PBMCs. All receptors derive from a woman aged 18-30 years in good health and CMV-seronegative.

CDR3 DNA: TGTGCCAGCCGACTAGCGGGAGGCAATGAGCAGTTCTTC. Its translation is CASRLAGGNEQFF. The J gene is TRBJ2-1, the V gene TRBV7-9; 13 bases line up with TRBD2. J gave up 6 bases and V 8 bases, and 1 base lay outside the gene matches. The CDR3 has 13 amino acids. Germline CDR1 reads SEHNR; CDR2 reads FQNEAQ (reference sequence).

The table lists this clone with a count of one. The rearrangement links TRBV5-1 to TRBJ2-1; 9 bases agree with TRBD2. Germline-derived CDR1 and CDR2 are SGHRS and YFSETQ. This CDR3 contains 15 residues. Trimming at V came to 0 bases and at J to 6 bases, leaving 4 bases not matched to a gene. The CDR3 nucleotides read TGCGCCAGCAGCTTGGGGGCGGGGGGGAGCAATGAGCAGTTCTTC. This sequence encodes CASSLGAGGSNEQFF.

This clone turned up a few times. This chain connects TRBV6-1 to TRBJ2-7, with D tentatively TRBD2 (6 bases). Germline loops: CDR1 MNHNS, CDR2 SASEGT. The CDR3 consists of 15 residues. V lost 6 bases, J lost 2 bases, and 17 bases lay in between. The chain's CDR3 is CASSAAAEGAYEQYF. CDR3 in DNA: TGTGCCAGCAGCGCCGCGGCGGAGGGTGCCTACGAGCAGTACTTC.

Comment on this clone: Other DNA sequences in the sample encode the same CDR3. The V gene is TRBV9, the J gene TRBJ2-7, with D tentatively TRBD2 (6 bases). Germline V gives CDR1 SGDLS, CDR2 YYNGEE. Trimming stripped 0 bases from V and 1 base from J, with 8 bases between. CDR3 length equals 14 residues. Here the CDR3 DNA reads TGTGCCAGCAGCGTAGGGGGGGATTCCTACGAGCAGTACTTC. Its protein is CASSVGGDSYEQYF.

This sequence joins TRBV7-9 and TRBJ2-1; 9 bases fit TRBD2. After removal of 4 bases from V and 8 bases from J, the junction contained 12 bases not matched to a gene. This CDR3 comprises 16 residues. Germline V CDR1 and CDR2: SEHNR, FQNEAQ (reference sequence). CDR3 amino acids: CASSSISGGRLDEQFF. The CDR3 DNA is TGTGCCAGCAGCTCAATTAGCGGGGGCCGTTTAGATGAGCAGTTCTTC.

In this sample, this clone turned up once. This sequence joins TRBV9 and TRBJ1-5; D is possibly TRBD1 (5 bases). The CDR3 has 15 residues. CDR1 and CDR2 (germline): SGDLS, YYNGEE. Trimming took off 7 bases at V and 3 bases at J, with 17 bases between the two ends. CDR3 coding DNA: TGTGCCAGCGGCCGAGGAGGGGATGACAATCAGCCCCAGCATTTT. This encodes CASGRGGDDNQPQHF.

The chain employs TRBV18 and TRBJ1-1; D gene uncertain. This CDR3 region has 14 residues. Germline CDR1 KGHSH, CDR2 LQKENI. Trimming shortened V by 3 bases and J by 2 bases, and 10 bases separated the two germline ends. The CDR3 reads CASSPAGRNTEAFF. The CDR3 region has the DNA TGTGCCAGCTCACCGGCGGGTAGAAACACTGAAGCTTTCTTT.

The V gene is TRBV30, the J gene TRBJ2-4, with D tentatively TRBD1 (5 bases). CDR1 and CDR2 from the germline V gene are GTSNPN and SVGIG (reference sequence). The CDR3 is 14 residues long. The V and J ends lost 2 bases and 9 bases respectively, with 17 bases between them. CDR3 DNA sequence: TGTGCCTGGAGTATGAAGGGGTTAATGTCCATTCAGTACTTC. Amino acid sequence: CAWSMKGLMSIQYF.

This chain uses TRBV6-4 with TRBJ2-3; perhaps TRBD2 as D (5 bases). The CDR3 consists of 15 residues. Deletions cut 0 bases from V and 0 bases from J, with 7 bases between. Germline V gene sequence: CDR1 MRHNA, CDR2 SNTAGT. CDR3 residues: CASSDSPGSTDTQYF. The CDR3 nucleotides read TGTGCCAGCAGTGACTCACCGGGGAGCACAGATACGCAGTATTTT.

The CDR3 sequence: CAISSRGENQPQHF. CDR3 sequence (DNA): TGTGCCATCAGTAGCAGGGGCGAAAATCAGCCCCAGCATTTT. V gene TRBV10-3 combines with J gene TRBJ1-5, with a tentative D call TRBD1 (6 bases). CDR1 ENHRY and CDR2 SYGVKD come from the germline V gene. This CDR3 is 14 amino acids long. V dropped 5 bases and J dropped 4 bases, with 12 bases sitting between them.

V gene TRBV6-5 combines with J gene TRBJ1-2; 9 nucleotides line up with TRBD1. The V gene end was trimmed by 5 bases and the J gene end by 6 bases; junction bases not matched to a gene: 7. CDR1 MNHEY and CDR2 SVGAGI come from the germline V gene. The CDR3 loop spans 14 amino acids. CDR3 DNA sequence: TGTGCCAGCAGTCCGGGGGACAGGGTTAATGGCTACACCTTC. Protein sequence: CASSPGDRVNGYTF.

The V call is TRBV28, the J call TRBJ2-7; TRBD2 agrees at 7 bases. J was trimmed by 3 bases and V by 3 bases; bases with no gene match: 5. The germline V gene has CDR1 MDHEN and CDR2 SYDVKM. This CDR3 region has 14 residues. The CDR3 protein is CASSLPSGYYEQYF. DNA for the CDR3: TGTGCCAGCAGTTTGCCTAGCGGATACTACGAGCAGTACTTC.

The chain employs TRBV7-3 and TRBJ2-2; 7 bases line up with TRBD1. V dropped 3 bases and J dropped 7; count of bases not matched to a gene: 5. CDR3 length equals 14 residues. CDR1 is SGHTA, CDR2 FQGTGA, per germline. The CDR3 sequence: CASSFSQGYGELFF. CDR3 DNA sequence: TGTGCCAGCAGCTTCTCACAGGGGTACGGGGAGCTGTTTTTT.

The V gene is TRBV28, the J gene TRBJ2-5; 7 bases are a match to TRBD2. The V gene's germline CDR1 is MDHEN and CDR2 SYDVKM. V gave up 7 bases and J gave up 1 base; unmatched junction bases: 12. CDR3 size: 16 residues. The CDR3 here is CASIPPVSGRQETQYF. The CDR3 region has the DNA TGTGCCAGCATTCCTCCGGTTAGCGGGCGCCAAGAGACCCAGTACTTC.

This clone turned up a few times. This chain uses TRBV4-1 with TRBJ2-5; 8 bases map to TRBD2. This CDR3 comprises 14 residues. V trimming: 0 bases; J trimming: 5 bases; junction bases outside the gene matches: 2. Germline assignment: CDR1 MGHRA and CDR2 YSYEKL. CDR3 coding DNA: TGCGCCAGCAGCCAAGATCGGGGGGGCGAGACCCAGTACTTC. It is translated as CASSQDRGGETQYF.

The V gene is TRBV9, the J gene TRBJ2-4; D may be TRBD1 (6 bases). CDR3 size: 15 residues. The germline CDR1 and CDR2 sequences are SGDLS and YYNGEE. Deletions cut 0 bases from V and 0 bases from J, with 7 bases between. The CDR3: CASSVEGGAKNIQYF. CDR3 DNA sequence: TGTGCCAGCAGCGTAGAAGGGGGAGCCAAAAACATTCAGTACTTC.

The chain employs TRBV10-1 and TRBJ2-7, with a possible D match to TRBD2 (5 bases). CDR1 and CDR2 (germline): WNHNN, SYGVQD (reference sequence). This CDR3 comprises 11 residues. Trimming pared 11 bases from V and 4 bases from J, leaving 12 bases between. CDR3 bases: TGCGCCCCGGGAAAAGCTTACGAGCAGTACTTC. This encodes CAPGKAYEQYF.

Details on this clone: Other DNA sequences of this sample code for an identical CDR3. The chain combines TRBV9 with TRBJ1-6, with a weak D call TRBD1 (5 bases). This CDR3 is 14 amino acids long. V was clipped by 0 bases and J by 10 bases, with 11 bases between them. CDR1 is SGDLS and CDR2 is YYNGEE in the germline V gene. CDR3 in DNA: TGTGCCAGCAGCGTAGGCCAGGGCAACTCACCCCTCCACTTT. Its protein product is CASSVGQGNSPLHF.

The CDR3 is CASSFGNRFSYEQYF. The CDR3 DNA is TGTGCCAGCAGTTTCGGTAACAGGTTCTCCTACGAGCAGTACTTC. The rearrangement joins TRBV27 to TRBJ2-7; possibly TRBD1 for D (5 bases). V lost 3 bases and J 0 bases, leaving 12 bases between the germline ends. The CDR3 extends over 15 amino acids. Germline values: CDR1 MNHEY, CDR2 SMNVEV (reference sequence).

This chain connects TRBV29-1 to TRBJ1-6; D is unclear. Germline lookup yields CDR1 SQVTM and CDR2 ANQGSEA. The germline V and J ends were trimmed by 7 bases and 14 bases, with 15 bases remaining between them. The CDR3 length is 11 residues. CDR3 region: CSGWVEGALHF. For the CDR3, the DNA is TGCAGCGGGTGGGTCGAGGGCGCCCTCCACTTT.

This chain connects TRBV4-2 to TRBJ1-4; D might be TRBD1 (5 bases). The CDR3 has 17 amino acids. The germline gives CDR1 LGHNA, CDR2 YNFKEQ. Between the trimmed V and J ends, which lost 1 base and 0 bases, there was a span of 12 bases. The DNA of the CDR3 is TGTGCCAGCAGCCAAGCTACAGGACATGCAACTAATGAAAAACTGTTTTTT. Residues: CASSQATGHATNEKLFF.

As DNA, the CDR3 is TGTGCCAGCAGCGGCGAGCTCGCAGGGGGCGGAGTGAACACTGAAGCTTTCTTT. It is translated as CASSGELAGGGVNTEAFF. The rearrangement links TRBV5-4 to TRBJ1-1, with 8 positions matching TRBD1. This CDR3 has 18 amino acids. The V gene's germline CDR1 is SGHNT and CDR2 YYREEE (reference sequence). The ends lost 4 bases at V and 0 bases at J; junction bases unmatched: 14. The whole variable domain, remainder taken from reference TRBV5-4 and TRBJ1-1, is ETGVTQSPTHLIKTRGQQVTLRCSSQSGHNTVSWYQQALGQGPQFIFQYYREEENGRGNFPPRFSGLQFPNYSSELNVNALELDDSALYLCASSGELAGGGVNTEAFFGQGTRLTVV.